Reported below is one T cell receptor beta chain. The data are from a study of blood T cell repertoires in COVID-19. Background on the study: COVID-19 samples from acute and convalescent phases originated in the United States, Italy and Spain.

Generated by immunoSEQ multiplex PCR, the TCRdb table keeps only in-frame clones and is missing some. The data hold approximately 210,000 clones, with 86% observed a single time. V was trimmed by 1 base and J by 0 bases, leaving 3 bases between them. Germline CDR1 and CDR2: SGHNT and YYREEE (reference sequence). The CDR3 contains 13 residues. What was sequenced was peripheral blood. This TCR came from a woman between 70 and 85 years old with acute or convalescent COVID-19. The chain links TRBV5-4 to TRBJ2-3; D remains unclear. The CDR3 spells CASSLLSTDTQYF. The CDR3 coding sequence is TGTGCCAGCAGCTTGCTTAGCACAGATACGCAGTATTTT.